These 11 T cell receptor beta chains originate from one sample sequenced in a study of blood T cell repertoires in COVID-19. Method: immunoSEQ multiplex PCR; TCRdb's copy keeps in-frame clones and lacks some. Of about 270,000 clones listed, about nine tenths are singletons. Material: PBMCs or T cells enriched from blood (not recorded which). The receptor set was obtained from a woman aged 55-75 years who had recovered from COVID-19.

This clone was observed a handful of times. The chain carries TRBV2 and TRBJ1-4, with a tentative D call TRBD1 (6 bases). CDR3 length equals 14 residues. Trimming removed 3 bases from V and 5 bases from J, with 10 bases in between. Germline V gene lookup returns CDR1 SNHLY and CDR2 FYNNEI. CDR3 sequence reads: CASSDITGNEKLFF. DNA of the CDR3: TGTGCCAGCAGTGACATCACAGGGAATGAAAAACTGTTTTTT.

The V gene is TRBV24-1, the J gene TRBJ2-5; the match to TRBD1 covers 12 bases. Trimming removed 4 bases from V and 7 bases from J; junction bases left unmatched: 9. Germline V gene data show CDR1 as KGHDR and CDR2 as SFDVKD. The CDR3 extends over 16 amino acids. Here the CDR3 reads CATSEEGQGAGWTQYF. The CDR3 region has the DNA TGTGCCACCAGTGAGGAGGGACAGGGGGCGGGATGGACCCAGTACTTC.

CDR3 residues: CASSRDSIYGYTF. The CDR3 DNA follows: TGTGCCAGCAGTCGGGACAGCATCTATGGCTACACCTTC. The chain has TRBV6-5 and TRBJ1-2, with 7 positions matching TRBD1. This CDR3 contains 13 residues. Losses at the gene ends were 5 bases for V and 4 bases for J; bases not matched to a gene: 4. CDR1 and CDR2 from the germline V gene are MNHEY and SVGAGI.

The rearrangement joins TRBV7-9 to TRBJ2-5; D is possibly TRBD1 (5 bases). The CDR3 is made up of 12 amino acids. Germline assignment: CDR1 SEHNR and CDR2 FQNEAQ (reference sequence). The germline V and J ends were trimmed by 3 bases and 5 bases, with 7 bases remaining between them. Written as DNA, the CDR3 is TGTGCCAGCAGCTTGTCAGGGGAGACCCAGTACTTC. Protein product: CASSLSGETQYF. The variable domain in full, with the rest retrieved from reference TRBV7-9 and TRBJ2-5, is DTGVSQNPRHKITKRGQNVTFRCDPISEHNRLYWYRQTLGQGPEFLTYFQNEAQLEKSRLLSDRFSAERPKGSFSTLEIQRTEQGDSAMYLCASSLSGETQYFGPGTRLLVL.

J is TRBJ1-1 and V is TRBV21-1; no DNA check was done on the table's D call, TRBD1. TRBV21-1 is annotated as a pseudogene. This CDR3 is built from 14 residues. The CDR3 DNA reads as TGTGCCAGCAGTCGACAGGGATTGAACACTGAAGCTTTCTTT. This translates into CASSRQGLNTEAFF.

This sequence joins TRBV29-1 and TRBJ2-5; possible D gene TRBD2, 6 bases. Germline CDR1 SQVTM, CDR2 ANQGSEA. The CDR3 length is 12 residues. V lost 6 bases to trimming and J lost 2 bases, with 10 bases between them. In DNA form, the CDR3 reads TGCAGCGTGGGAGGTATTCAAGAGACCCAGTACTTC. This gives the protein CSVGGIQETQYF. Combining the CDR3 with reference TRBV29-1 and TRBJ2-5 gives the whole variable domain SAVISQKPSRDICQRGTSLTIQCQVDSQVTMMFWYRQQPGQSLTLIATANQGSEATYESGFVIDKFPISRPNLTFSTLTVSNMSPEDSSIYLCSVGGIQETQYFGPGTRLLVL.

The CDR3 bases are TGTGCCACCAGCAGAGATGCGCGACTAGCGGACTACAATGAGCAGTTCTTC. Amino acids: CATSRDARLADYNEQFF. The chain is built from TRBV15 and TRBJ2-1; 9 bases are shared with TRBD2. Germline trimming cut 0 bases from V and 3 bases from J; bases unmatched to any gene: 6. The CDR3 is 17 residues long. Germline assignment: CDR1 LNHNV and CDR2 YYDKDF (reference sequence).

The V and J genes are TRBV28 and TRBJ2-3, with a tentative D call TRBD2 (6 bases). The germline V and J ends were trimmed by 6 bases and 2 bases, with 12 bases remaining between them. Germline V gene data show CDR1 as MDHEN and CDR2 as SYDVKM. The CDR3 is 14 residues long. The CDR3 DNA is TGTGCCAGCAGCCCTTGGACTACCACAGATACGCAGTATTTT. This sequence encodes CASSPWTTTDTQYF.

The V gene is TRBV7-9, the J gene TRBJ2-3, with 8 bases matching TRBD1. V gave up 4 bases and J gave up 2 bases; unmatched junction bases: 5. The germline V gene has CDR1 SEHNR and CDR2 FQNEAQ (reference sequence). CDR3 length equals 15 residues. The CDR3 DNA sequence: TGTGCCAGCAGCTCCCGGACAGGGCCCACAGATACGCAGTATTTT. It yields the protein CASSSRTGPTDTQYF.

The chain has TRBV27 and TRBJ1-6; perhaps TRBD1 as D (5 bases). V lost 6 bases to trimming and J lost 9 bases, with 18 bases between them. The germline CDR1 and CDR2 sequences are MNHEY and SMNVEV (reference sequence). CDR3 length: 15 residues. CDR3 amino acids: CASRLAGELGSPLHF. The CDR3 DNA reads TGTGCCAGCAGACTTGCGGGGGAATTAGGTTCACCCCTCCACTTT.

The CDR3 region is CASSPPSLAGYNEQFF. For the CDR3, the DNA is TGTGCCAGCTCACCACCGAGCCTAGCGGGGTACAATGAGCAGTTCTTC. V and J are TRBV18 and TRBJ2-1; 9 positions match TRBD2. CDR3 length: 16 amino acids. J was trimmed by 4 bases and V by 0 bases; bases with no gene match: 4. The germline V gene encodes CDR1 KGHSH and CDR2 LQKENI.